The 7 T cell receptor beta chains in this list originate from one sample, sequenced in a study of shared clonotypes between healthy human individuals. The naive CD8 subset, CD45RO-negative cells positively selected for CCR7, excluded terminally differentiated effector memory CD45RA+ cells. Sequenced by immunoSEQ multiplex PCR; TCRdb stores in-frame clones only, minus some. The sample yields about 2.2 million clones, about 93% seen once. The source material was naive CD8+ T cells from PBMCs. These receptors were taken from a man younger than 30 in good health. Some clones in this sample may be carry-over from other donors' samples.

This chain connects TRBV6-6 to TRBJ2-7, with unresolved D. Trimming removed 2 bases at V and 0 bases at J, with 11 bases between. This CDR3 comprises 15 residues. CDR1 and CDR2 from the germline V gene are MNHNY and SVGAGI (reference sequence). The CDR3 loop reads CASSYDGSSSYEQYF. The CDR3 bases are TGTGCCAGCAGTTACGATGGGTCCAGCTCCTACGAGCAGTACTTC.

In regard to this clone: Because it lacks the conserved phenylalanine or tryptophan at the end, this CDR3 is likely a read error. Because the CDR3's place on the DNA is in doubt, the DNA is left out and the CDR3 is given as listed by TCRdb. The chain couples TRBV6-4 to TRBJ2-7; the table's D call TRBD2 went unverified against the DNA. The CDR3 is 8 amino acids in total, end residues counted. Germline V lookup: CDR1 MRHNA, CDR2 SNTAGT. The CDR3 loop is CASTFVEN.

V is TRBV28 and J is TRBJ2-7; TRBD1 matches at 8 bases. V was clipped by 2 bases and J by 2 bases; unmatched bases: 11. Per germline, CDR1 MDHEN and CDR2 SYDVKM. The length of the CDR3 is 17 residues. The CDR3 DNA sequence: TGTGCCAGCAGTTTAACAGGACAGGGTTGGTGGGCCTACGAGCAGTACTTC. Residues: CASSLTGQGWWAYEQYF.

About this clone: At the DNA level, this CDR3 is encoded by other sequences in the same sample as well. This chain links TRBV11-2 with TRBJ2-1; D gene ambiguous. Germline V gene lookup returns CDR1 SGHAT and CDR2 FQNNGV. V gave up 4 bases and J gave up 4 bases, with 5 bases separating them. This CDR3 region has 12 residues. The CDR3 DNA is TGTGCCAGCAGCTCCCCATACAATGAGCAGTTCTTC. This translates into CASSSPYNEQFF.

This clone was detected only once. The genes are TRBV28 and TRBJ2-2, with TRBD1 identical over 8 bases. Trimming removed 4 bases from V and 6 bases from J; junction bases left unmatched: 13. The length of the CDR3 is 17 residues. The V gene's germline CDR1 is MDHEN and CDR2 SYDVKM. The CDR3 loop is CASSSGAFDRGAGELFF. DNA for the CDR3: TGTGCCAGCAGTTCTGGAGCGTTTGACAGGGGAGCCGGGGAGCTGTTTTTT. The full variable domain, with the rest looked up from reference TRBV28 and TRBJ2-2, is DVKVTQSSRYLVKRTGEKVFLECVQDMDHENMFWYRQDPGLGLRLIYFSYDVKMKEKGDIPEGYSVSREKKERFSLILESASTNQTSMYLCASSSGAFDRGAGELFFGEGSRLTVL.

The chain uses TRBV6-1 and TRBJ1-4; D uncertain. Germline V lookup: CDR1 MNHNS, CDR2 SASEGT. V was cut by 1 base and J by 4 bases, with 13 bases left in between. The CDR3 spans 16 residues. The DNA of the CDR3 is TGTGCCAGCAGTGAAGACCCACTGGCTCTTAATGAAAAACTGTTTTTT. Its translation: CASSEDPLALNEKLFF.

This chain links TRBV5-4 with TRBJ2-7; D not certain. Trimming shortened V by 4 bases and J by 2 bases, and 10 bases separated the two germline ends. This CDR3 region has 13 residues. CDR1 and CDR2 from the germline V gene are SGHNT and YYREEE (reference sequence). The CDR3 protein is CASSRTPAYEQYF. The CDR3 region has the DNA TGTGCCAGCAGCCGGACCCCCGCCTACGAGCAGTACTTC.